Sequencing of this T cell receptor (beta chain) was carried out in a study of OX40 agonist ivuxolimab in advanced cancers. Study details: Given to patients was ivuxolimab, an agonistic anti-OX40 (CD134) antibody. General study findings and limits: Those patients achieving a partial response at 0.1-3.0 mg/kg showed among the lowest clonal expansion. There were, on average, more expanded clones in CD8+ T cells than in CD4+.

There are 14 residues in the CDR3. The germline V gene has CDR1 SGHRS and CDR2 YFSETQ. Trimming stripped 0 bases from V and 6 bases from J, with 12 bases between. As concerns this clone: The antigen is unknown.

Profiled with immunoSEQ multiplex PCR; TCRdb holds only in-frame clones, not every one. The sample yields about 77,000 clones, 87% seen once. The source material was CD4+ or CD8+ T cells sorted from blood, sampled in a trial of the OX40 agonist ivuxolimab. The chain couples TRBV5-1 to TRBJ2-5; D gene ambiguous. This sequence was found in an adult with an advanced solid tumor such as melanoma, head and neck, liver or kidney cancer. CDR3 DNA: TGCGCCAGCAGCTTGGCGAACCCCTCTCAGACCCAGTACTTC. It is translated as CASSLANPSQTQYF. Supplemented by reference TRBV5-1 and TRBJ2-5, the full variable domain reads KAGVTQTPRYLIKTRGQQVTLSCSPISGHRSVSWYQQTPGQGLQFLFEYFSETQRNKGNFPGRFSGRQFSNSRSEMNVSTLELGDSALYLCASSLANPSQTQYFGPGTRLLVL.